One sample yielded the 29 T cell receptor beta chains listed below, sequenced in a study of blood T cell repertoires in COVID-19. The protocol was immunoSEQ multiplex PCR, while the TCRdb copy is restricted to in-frame clones and leaves out a portion. The repertoire holds roughly 150,000 clones, with 75% to 80% as singletons. The sequencing input was peripheral blood. The receptor set was obtained from a woman older than 75 with acute or convalescent COVID-19.

This clone occurred a few times. V gene TRBV19 combines with J gene TRBJ1-1; 8 bases are shared with TRBD1. Trimming removed 10 bases from V and 4 bases from J; junction bases left unmatched: 8. The CDR3 covers 13 residues. Germline CDR1 LNHDA, CDR2 SQIVND (reference sequence). The chain's CDR3 is CATVQGGATEAFF. The CDR3 region has the DNA TGTGCCACCGTACAGGGGGGGGCCACTGAAGCTTTCTTT.

This chain uses TRBV6-5 with TRBJ1-5; D not resolved. The CDR3 is 14 amino acids. V was trimmed by 0 bases and J by 4 bases, leaving 7 bases between them. Germline V gives CDR1 MNHEY, CDR2 SVGAGI. The chain's CDR3 is CASSYSGLNQPQHF. The CDR3 DNA reads TGTGCCAGCAGTTACTCCGGGTTGAATCAGCCCCAGCATTTT.

The chain carries TRBV5-1 and TRBJ2-2; 7 nucleotides line up with TRBD1. With V trimmed by 7 bases and J by 6 bases, 12 bases remained unmatched. The CDR3 has 15 residues. The germline gives CDR1 SGHRS, CDR2 YFSETQ. DNA for the CDR3: TGCGCCAGCCGCCGACAGGGAGTAGGTGCCGGGGAGCTGTTTTTT. It encodes CASRRQGVGAGELFF.

The chain employs TRBV6-5 and TRBJ2-1, with D possibly matching TRBD1 (6 bases). Trimming pared 5 bases from V and 3 bases from J, leaving 8 bases between. The CDR3 has 13 amino acids. Germline V gives CDR1 MNHEY, CDR2 SVGAGI. The CDR3 DNA reads as TGTGCCAGCAGTACAGGGAACTACAATGAGCAGTTCTTC. It encodes CASSTGNYNEQFF.

This chain uses TRBV5-1 with TRBJ2-7; D is unclear. Trimming cost V 0 bases and J 2 bases, with 15 bases left between them. From germline, CDR1 is SGHRS and CDR2 YFSETQ. The CDR3 is 16 residues long. CDR3 loop: CASSLDIGDKPYEQYF. CDR3 DNA: TGCGCCAGCAGCTTGGACATCGGCGACAAACCCTACGAGCAGTACTTC.

This clone has only one observation. The rearrangement joins TRBV12-5 to TRBJ2-5, with TRBD2 as a possible D gene (5 bases). Germline CDR1 reads LGHNT; CDR2 reads FRNRAP. CDR3 length equals 15 residues. With 3 bases removed from V and 2 bases from J, the gap between germline ends came to 13 bases. CDR3 nucleotide sequence: TGTGCTAGTGGTTTAGGGTCAAGCGGACAAGAGACCCAGTACTTC. Amino acids: CASGLGSSGQETQYF. The full variable domain, its missing parts supplied by reference TRBV12-5 and TRBJ2-5, is DARVTQTPRHKVTEMGQEVTMRCQPILGHNTVFWYRQTMMQGLELLAYFRNRAPLDDSGMPKDRFSAEMPDATLATLKIQPSEPRDSAVYFCASGLGSSGQETQYFGPGTRLLVL.

The chain recombines TRBV10-1 with TRBJ2-1; 9 positions agree with TRBD2. V trimming: 3 bases; J trimming: 9 bases; junction bases outside the gene matches: 9. The CDR3 has 15 residues. Germline V lookup: CDR1 WNHNN, CDR2 SYGVQD (reference sequence). The CDR3 sequence is CASSDQGGRAGEQFF. The CDR3 nucleotides read TGCGCCAGCAGTGATCAGGGCGGGAGGGCCGGTGAGCAGTTCTTC.

The rearrangement links TRBV18 to TRBJ2-7; D is possibly TRBD1 (6 bases). Per germline, CDR1 KGHSH and CDR2 LQKENI. CDR3 length equals 15 residues. Trimming cost V 0 bases and J 3 bases, with 12 bases left between them. The CDR3 region is CASSPPGRGYYEQYF. The CDR3 DNA is TGTGCCAGCTCACCACCGGGCAGGGGATACTACGAGCAGTACTTC. The complete variable domain, with remaining parts taken from reference TRBV18 and TRBJ2-7, reads NAGVMQNPRHLVRRRGQEARLRCSPMKGHSHVYWYRQLPEEGLKFMVYLQKENIIDESGMPKERFSAEFPKEGPSILRIQQVVRGDSAAYFCASSPPGRGYYEQYFGPGTRLTVT.

The V call is TRBV6-6, the J call TRBJ2-3, with D possibly matching TRBD2 (6 bases). The CDR3 covers 15 residues. Germline-derived CDR1 and CDR2 are MNHNY and SVGAGI (reference sequence). V was pared by 3 bases and J by 4 bases, with 14 bases between. CDR3 nucleotides: TGTGCCAGCAGTTATGCGACTAGTGTCCCAGATACGCAGTATTTT. Translating it yields CASSYATSVPDTQYF.

The chain joins TRBV28 to TRBJ2-7; TRBD1 is a possible D gene (6 bases). The V gene lost 4 bases and the J gene lost 1 base, with 17 bases spanning the gap. CDR3 length: 16 residues. The germline V gene has CDR1 MDHEN and CDR2 SYDVKM. The CDR3 sequence: CASSSTGGTPSYEQYF. In DNA, the CDR3 is TGTGCCAGCAGTTCAACCGGTGGGACACCATCCTACGAGCAGTACTTC.

This rearrangement joins TRBV29-1 to TRBJ2-7, with D possibly being TRBD2 (6 bases). The germline V gene has CDR1 SQVTM and CDR2 ANQGSEA. The ends were cut back, 2 bases at V and 2 bases at J, with 13 bases in the middle. CDR3 length equals 14 residues. The CDR3 loop reads CSVELLRGTYEQYF. CDR3 nucleotide sequence: TGCAGCGTTGAACTACTACGGGGGACCTACGAGCAGTACTTC.

The chain combines TRBV27 with TRBJ1-2; perhaps TRBD1 as D (6 bases). Germline V gene data show CDR1 as MNHEY and CDR2 as SMNVEV (reference sequence). The CDR3 totals 12 residues. V lost 5 bases, J lost 5 bases, and 9 bases lay in between. Written as DNA, the CDR3 is TGTGCCAGCAGTCTCAGGGGATATGGCTACACCTTC. Residues: CASSLRGYGYTF.

This clone has just one count. V usage is TRBV30 and J usage is TRBJ2-5, with D possibly being TRBD1 (6 bases). CDR1 is GTSNPN, CDR2 SVGIG, per germline (reference sequence). The CDR3 loop spans 13 amino acids. The V gene lost 4 bases and the J gene lost 5 bases, with 14 bases spanning the gap. CDR3 protein: CAWTNRAWETQYF. The CDR3 DNA reads TGTGCCTGGACGAACAGGGCTTGGGAGACCCAGTACTTC.

The chain combines TRBV29-1 with TRBJ2-5, with 9 bases fitting TRBD2. Germline V CDR1 and CDR2: SQVTM, ANQGSEA. The CDR3 runs 13 residues. V lost 6 bases to trimming and J lost 5 bases; unmatched junction nucleotides: 7. CDR3 in amino acids: CSVGLARGETQYF. For the CDR3, the DNA is TGCAGCGTGGGACTAGCCAGAGGGGAGACCCAGTACTTC.

V usage is TRBV19 and J usage is TRBJ1-2, with 7 bases fitting TRBD1. V shed 4 bases, J shed 2 bases, and the junction held 7 bases outside the gene matches. The CDR3 covers 15 residues. Germline lookup yields CDR1 LNHDA and CDR2 SQIVND (reference sequence). CDR3 protein: CASSTTYRGNYGYTF. CDR3 sequence (DNA): TGTGCCAGTAGTACCACCTACAGGGGAAACTATGGCTACACCTTC.

The rearrangement links TRBV19 to TRBJ1-6, with 9 bases matching TRBD1. V shed 5 bases, J shed 6 bases, and the junction held 5 bases outside the gene matches. The CDR3 sequence is 15 residues long. From germline, CDR1 is LNHDA and CDR2 SQIVND (reference sequence). The CDR3 protein is CASSHPGQGNSPLHF. The CDR3, as DNA: TGTGCCAGTAGTCACCCGGGACAGGGTAATTCACCCCTCCACTTT.

The chain has TRBV28 and TRBJ1-5; TRBD1 agrees at 11 bases. Losses at the gene ends were 4 bases for V and 3 bases for J; bases not matched to a gene: 2. The CDR3 is 15 residues long. Germline V gives CDR1 MDHEN, CDR2 SYDVKM. DNA for the CDR3: TGTGCCAGCAGTTGGGGACAGGGGGACAATCAGCCCCAGCATTTT. Its translation is CASSWGQGDNQPQHF.

This chain uses TRBV6-6 with TRBJ2-7, with 8 bases aligning to TRBD1. Germline CDR1 reads MNHNY; CDR2 reads SVGAGI (reference sequence). This CDR3 has 12 residues. The junction had 4 bases not matched to a gene; V was cut back by 7 bases and J by 5 bases. In DNA, the CDR3 is TGTGCCAGCACCAGGACAGGGAACGAGCAGTACTTC. Translating it yields CASTRTGNEQYF.

The CDR3 DNA sequence: TGCGCCAGCAGCCAAGAGGGGAGCGGGGCTATAGCCAAAAACATTCAGTACTTC. The encoded protein is CASSQEGSGAIAKNIQYF. The V gene is TRBV4-1, the J gene TRBJ2-4; 7 bases agree with TRBD2. This CDR3 spans 18 amino acids. V dropped 0 bases and J dropped 0; count of bases not matched to a gene: 8. The V gene's germline CDR1 is MGHRA and CDR2 YSYEKL.

The J gene is TRBJ1-5, the V gene TRBV28, with D maybe TRBD1 (6 bases). The CDR3 contains 16 residues. V gave up 5 bases and J gave up 3 bases, with 17 bases separating them. Germline V gene lookup returns CDR1 MDHEN and CDR2 SYDVKM. The CDR3 here is CASSHPNPGDNQPQHF. The CDR3 DNA reads TGTGCCAGCAGTCATCCAAACCCAGGGGACAATCAGCCCCAGCATTTT.

The rearrangement links TRBV19 to TRBJ1-1, with 12 bases identical to TRBD1. The V segment lost 7 bases and the J segment 5 bases; nucleotides outside the gene matches: 8. Per germline, CDR1 LNHDA and CDR2 SQIVND (reference sequence). The CDR3 consists of 15 residues. This CDR3 is CASTPKGQGATEAFF. CDR3 sequence (DNA): TGTGCCAGTACCCCAAAGGGACAGGGGGCAACTGAAGCTTTCTTT.

The V gene is TRBV30, the J gene TRBJ2-3, with D possibly TRBD2 on 6 matching bases. Trimming removed 0 bases from V and 0 bases from J, with 16 bases in between. Germline V gene lookup returns CDR1 GTSNPN and CDR2 SVGIG (reference sequence). This CDR3 has 17 amino acids. The CDR3 bases are TGTGCCTGGAGTGTATTCGGTCGGGGGATGAGCACAGATACGCAGTATTTT. Translation: CAWSVFGRGMSTDTQYF.

This clone was observed a few times. The rearrangement links TRBV3-1 (or the pseudogene TRBV3-2) to TRBJ1-2, with D unresolved. With 4 bases removed from V and 3 bases from J, the gap between germline ends came to 6 bases. This CDR3 region has 12 residues. Germline lookup yields CDR1 LGHDT and CDR2 YNNKEL (reference sequence). The DNA for the CDR3 is TGTGCCAGCAGCCGGACTGACTATGGCTACACCTTC. Amino acid sequence: CASSRTDYGYTF.

This sequence joins TRBV19 and TRBJ2-2; the D is unclear. The CDR3 loop spans 14 amino acids. Germline CDR1 reads LNHDA; CDR2 reads SQIVND (reference sequence). Trimming cost V 7 bases and J 2 bases, with 11 bases left between them. CDR3 protein: CASTPGSNTGELFF. CDR3 nucleotides: TGTGCCAGTACCCCCGGGTCAAACACCGGGGAGCTGTTTTTT.

A note on this clone: The germline gene is not matched at one end of the junction; a read error may be the cause. The rearrangement links TRBV7-2 to TRBJ1-1; D perhaps matches TRBD1 (6 bases). The CDR3 is 14 amino acids. CDR1 is SGHTA, CDR2 FQGNSA, per germline. The CDR3 sequence is CASGLVPGVTEAFF. The CDR3 bases are TGTGCCAGCGGCTTGGTTCCAGGGGTAACTGAAGCTTTCTTT.

The chain is built from TRBV6-5 and TRBJ1-2; D is possibly TRBD1 (6 bases). This CDR3 spans 13 amino acids. V was cut by 6 bases and J by 8 bases, with 16 bases left in between. CDR1 MNHEY and CDR2 SVGAGI come from the germline V gene. CDR3 amino acids: CASSDNRARGYTF. The DNA for the CDR3 is TGTGCCAGCAGCGATAACAGGGCGAGGGGCTACACCTTC.

The chain is built from TRBV2 and TRBJ2-1; D is possibly TRBD1 (6 bases). V dropped 2 bases and J dropped 1 base, with 9 bases sitting between them. CDR1 is SNHLY and CDR2 is FYNNEI in the germline V gene. CDR3 length equals 15 residues. CDR3 region: CASSERGTSYNEQFF. The CDR3 bases are TGTGCCAGCAGTGAAAGGGGGACATCCTACAATGAGCAGTTCTTC.

V and J are TRBV7-2 and TRBJ2-5, with 8 nucleotides matching TRBD2. The CDR3 spans 14 residues. Germline lookup yields CDR1 SGHTA and CDR2 FQGNSA. Trimming at V came to 3 bases and at J to 5 bases, leaving 5 bases not matched to a gene. The CDR3 region has the DNA TGTGCCAGCAGCTTCGCGGGGGGTTGGGAGACCCAGTACTTC. Its translation: CASSFAGGWETQYF.

The chain is built from TRBV19 and TRBJ1-1, with 9 bases identical to TRBD1. The CDR3 contains 14 residues. V lost 6 bases, J lost 6 bases, and 8 bases stayed unmatched. Germline V gene lookup returns CDR1 LNHDA and CDR2 SQIVND (reference sequence). CDR3 DNA sequence: TGTGCCAGTAGGCCGCCGGGACAGGGCGCTGAAGCTTTCTTT. It encodes CASRPPGQGAEAFF.